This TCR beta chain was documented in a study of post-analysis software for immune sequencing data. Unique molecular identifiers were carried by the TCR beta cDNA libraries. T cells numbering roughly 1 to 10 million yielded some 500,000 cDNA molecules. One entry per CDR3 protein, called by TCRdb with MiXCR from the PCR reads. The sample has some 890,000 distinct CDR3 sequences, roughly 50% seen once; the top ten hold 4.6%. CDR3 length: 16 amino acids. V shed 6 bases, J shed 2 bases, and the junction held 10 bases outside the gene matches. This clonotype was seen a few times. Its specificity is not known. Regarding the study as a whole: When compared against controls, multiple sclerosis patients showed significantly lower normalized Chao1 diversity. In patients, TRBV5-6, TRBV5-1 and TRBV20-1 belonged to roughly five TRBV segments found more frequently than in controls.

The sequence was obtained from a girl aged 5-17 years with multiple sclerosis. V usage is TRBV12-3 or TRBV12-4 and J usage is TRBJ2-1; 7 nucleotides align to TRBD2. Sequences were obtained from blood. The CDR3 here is CASRPLLGGPYNEQFF. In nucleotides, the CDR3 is TGTGCCAGCAGACCCCTTTTGGGAGGGCCCTACAATGAGCAGTTCTTC.